The 6 T cell receptor beta chains below were found in one sample sequenced in a study of blood T cell repertoires in COVID-19 (dated by TCRdb to the early 2020s). To prepare the library, the immunoSEQ multiplex PCR assay was applied. The table comes from immuneACCESS by way of TCRdb, which keeps in-frame sequences with V and J called. Part of the clones is missing from these tables; in studies checked, under half for an unresolved V gene and the rest for unknown reasons. The sample contains 260,000 or so clones, approximately 84% of them found a single time. The top ten clones comprise about a sixth of the sample. The sample taken for sequencing was PBMCs or T cells enriched from blood (not recorded which). Source of these receptors: a man aged 18 to 35 who had recovered from COVID-19.

The V gene is TRBV18, the J gene TRBJ2-5; 7 bases line up with TRBD2. The CDR3 is 15 residues long. V lost 3 bases, J lost 5 bases, and 9 bases stayed unmatched. Per the germline V gene, CDR1 is KGHSH and CDR2 is LQKENI. Here the CDR3 reads CASSPTAEGGETQYF. DNA of the CDR3: TGTGCCAGCTCACCCACGGCAGAGGGAGGGGAGACCCAGTACTTC.

The CDR3 loop reads CASSPPQANTEAFF. In nucleotides, the CDR3 is TGTGCCAGCAGCCCCCCCCAAGCTAACACTGAAGCTTTCTTT. This sequence joins TRBV5-4 and TRBJ1-1; D not certain. Germline lookup yields CDR1 SGHNT and CDR2 YYREEE (reference sequence). This CDR3 is built from 14 residues. The V end was cut by 4 bases, the J end by 2 bases, with 12 bases between.

The chain employs TRBV19 and TRBJ1-4, with 9 positions matching TRBD1. CDR1 is LNHDA and CDR2 is SQIVND in the germline V gene (reference sequence). The V gene end was trimmed by 8 bases and the J gene end by 7 bases; junction bases not matched to a gene: 8. CDR3 length: 14 residues. The DNA for the CDR3 is TGTGCCAGTTCAGAGGGACAGGGATCTGAAAAACTGTTTTTT. It translates to CASSEGQGSEKLFF. Filled out from reference TRBV19 and TRBJ1-4, the complete variable domain reads DGGITQSPKYLFRKEGQNVTLSCEQNLNHDAMYWYRQDPGQGLRLIYYSQIVNDFQKGDIAEGYSVSREKKESFPLTVTSAQKNPTAFYLCASSEGQGSEKLFFGSGTQLSVL.

The count of this clone is one. This chain uses TRBV10-2 with TRBJ2-7; D possibly corresponds to TRBD2 (5 bases). The CDR3 has 11 amino acids. Germline V gives CDR1 WSHSY, CDR2 SAAADI. Trimming removed 5 bases at V and 6 bases at J, with 8 bases between. DNA for the CDR3: TGCGCCAGCAGTCCTAGCTCCGAGCAGTACTTC. Residues: CASSPSSEQYF.

This rearrangement joins TRBV12-5 to TRBJ2-3; 14 nucleotides match TRBD2. Germline CDR1 and CDR2: LGHNT and FRNRAP. Germline trimming cut 2 bases from V and 1 base from J; bases unmatched to any gene: 11. The length of the CDR3 is 20 residues. The CDR3 DNA reads as TGTGCTAGTGGTTTGCCCCGGACTAGCGGGAGGAGTGGTGGCACAGATACGCAGTATTTT. Translated: CASGLPRTSGRSGGTDTQYF.

The J gene is TRBJ1-2, the V gene TRBV19; 7 bases line up with TRBD1. V was pared by 4 bases and J by 8 bases, with 7 bases of the junction left unmatched. Germline V lookup: CDR1 LNHDA, CDR2 SQIVND (reference sequence). This CDR3 has 13 amino acids. This CDR3 is CASSKDRVGGYTF. CDR3 nucleotides: TGTGCCAGTAGTAAAGACAGGGTAGGGGGCTACACCTTC.